Below, one T cell receptor (beta chain) is given with its context. No cognate antigen has been identified for it. The sample holds no much larger clone one base away, and base qualities are not on file. These data belong to a study of blood T cell repertoires in COVID-19 (dated by TCRdb to 2020 to 2021). The study in broad terms: The collaborator samples originated in the United States, Italy and Spain and spanned the acute and convalescent phases of COVID-19. The material from the prospective study consisted of cDNA or gDNA derived from T cells, B-cell-depleted T cells, or PBMCs. Deeply sampled blood TCRbeta repertoires from subjects exposed to, actively infected with, or recovered from COVID-19 were included in the dataset. The repertoires were released in a freely available public database meant as a resource for research on the immune response to SARS-CoV-2. Samples came from the ongoing ImmuneRACE study (first 160 participants) plus 1,254 subjects from 6 global collaborators. Nearly every sample came with metadata listing a de-identified subject ID, COVID-19 status, age in years and sex. Where available, HLA class I and class II types were taken from metadata supplied by the sample provider and were not determined by assay-based typing. Summary of the overall study and its limitations: Clinical and demographic metadata were provided uncurated, with the amount varying by source and participant.

The collaborating institutions used their own protocols to collect whole blood in K2EDTA tubes. Collaborator samples were shipped for TCRbeta analysis as frozen whole blood, isolated PBMCs, or DNA extracted from either sample type. The immunoSEQ Assay, a bias-controlled multiplex PCR, was used to amplify TCRbeta CDR3 regions from genomic DNA. Per the authors' processing: Within the assay, amplification of reference gene primers was used to estimate how many nucleated cells each sample contained. To quantify the absolute abundance of each unique TCRbeta CDR3 rearrangement, sequence reads were collapsed and filtered. For each sample, productive Simpson clonality was calculated as the square root of Simpson's diversity index across productive rearrangements. This immuneACCESS table, as held by TCRdb, lists in-frame sequences with V and J called but not all clones. Of the missing ones, under half trace to an unresolved V gene in checked studies; the others have no known cause. The DNA was the basis for D and trimming; V, J and clone size are from that table. Present in this sample are 180,000 or so clones, more than 75% of which were seen just once. The top ten clones comprise approximately 8.6% of the sample.

Sequenced input: peripheral blood. The sequence was collected from a woman aged 50 to 60 with active or convalescent COVID-19.

The CDR3 amino acid sequence is: CASSLSLGVGTQYF. Read as DNA, the sequence is TGTGCCAGCAGCCTGTCCCTAGGGGTTGGGACCCAGTACTTC. In this chain, TRBV6-2 or TRBV6-3 is recombined with TRBJ2-5, with a weak D call of TRBD1 (5 bases match). Counted from cysteine to phenylalanine, this CDR3 has 14 amino acids. Kept here is only the CDR3 DNA, which spans 42 bases and is read in frame from base 1. V is pared back by 6 bases and J by 7 bases, with 18 bases lying between the germline termini. Looking up the germline V gene yields CDR1 MNHEY and CDR2 SVGEGT.